This T cell receptor (beta chain) is from a study of cytomegalovirus exposure and HLA in healthy donors (dated by TCRdb to between 2016 and 2019). Context from the whole study: An earlier analysis of fewer than 750 of the donors reported approximately 280 Gb of sequence data and 117 million unique TCR beta sequences obtained from 150 million to 200 million T cells. Typing coverage varied by locus: roughly 620-640 donors for A, B, C, DRB1 and DQB1; under 550 for DQA1; about 570 for DPA1; some 470 for DPB1. A later genetic analysis took genome-wide SNP genotypes for 398 of the 666 donors and used that subset as a discovery cohort. Of the 300 to 500 genotyped donors, 81% were placed in the genetic ancestry cluster associated with self-reported Caucasian donors. Every discovery cohort repertoire had been produced on one sequencing platform. High-throughput TCR immunosequencing, statistical association of individual TCRs with disease status, and machine learning were combined to predict cytomegalovirus infection status. Approximately 300 gigabases of sequencing data and tens of millions of unique TCR sequences were included in an early release covering about 620 HLA-typed donors. Using immunosequencing, the study profiled T cell repertoires from approximately 700 subjects and related those repertoires to cytomegalovirus serostatus. To study patterns of TCR occurrence, a later analysis re-analyzed previously published TCR beta repertoires from 550 to 800 donors and added high-resolution HLA genotyping. Among roughly 400 genotyped donors of the cohort, an average of around 250,000 unique TCR beta nucleotide sequences was sequenced per donor, of which about 20% were non-productive. Rather than using new phenotypic data, the later analysis identified candidate immune exposures from TCR beta sequences and from how often those sequences occurred across donors. To decide whether each TCR beta V gene segment behaved as functional or pseudogenic, an earlier analysis of some 600 of the donors relied on high-throughput TCR beta sequencing. Class I and class II HLA loci were covered by the typing at four-digit resolution. Alongside the repertoire data, information on donor age, sex, ethnicity and CMV serostatus was compiled. The study aimed to test whether cataloging public T cell receptors could reveal signatures of past pathogen exposure. Besides the first cohort of more than 650 subjects, a separate validation cohort made up of roughly 120 different subjects was used. Roughly five DR-DQ haplotypes were handled as single units for association and clustering, since linkage in the cohort was strong.

General conclusions and limits of the study: The classifier was reported to diagnose cytomegalovirus status with high specificity and sensitivity in both the original and validation cohorts. The earlier analysis of approximately 540 of the donors excluded approximately 15 rarely observed V segments, including chromosome 9 orphons, because counts were too low. In a later genetic analysis, a missense DCLRE1C variant was associated with V-gene and J-gene trimming of TCR beta chains, and the association was replicated in an independent cohort. Broadly in line with IMGT annotations, most TCR beta V segments showed up in productive rearrangements about 87% or about 30% of the time in an earlier analysis of 587 of the donors. The only immune exposure information available for the cohort was CMV serostatus. In a later analysis, TCR association rates were found to vary across HLA loci, with the most associated TCRs seen for DRB1 alleles and the fewest for HLA-C alleles. A later genetic analysis reported fewer N-insertions in productive TCRs among donors in an Asian-associated ancestry cluster than the roughly 670-donor mean. Because HLA typing was missing for some donors at each locus, association tests included only the typed subset. A group of highly shared sequence variants was considered likely to be a technical artifact of the sequencing pipeline. A further reported finding was that TCR beta sequences accurately predicted the HLA-A and HLA-B alleles for most subjects in the first cohort. A later analysis associated 16,951 TCR beta sequences with specific HLA alleles at a false discovery rate of 0.05. Assigning TCR associations to individual alleles was difficult when HLA alleles, especially DR and DQ, strongly co-occurred. According to a later analysis, most CMV-associated TCR beta chains appeared to be HLA-restricted, and the HLA associations seemed to be driven largely by CMV exposure. The authors suggested that the approach could potentially be generalized to other disease states and immunological phenotypes. The cohort was sequenced for TCR beta chains only, and without alpha or paired-chain data the features that could be detected were limited. Presence/absence analyses assumed roughly uniform sequencing depth across donors, an assumption that may not hold. Correlated functional status among segregating V segments might be attributable to linkage disequilibrium, but an unknown experimental factor could not be ruled out. In vitro tests confirmed that a few of the cytomegalovirus-associated TCR beta chains recognize cytomegalovirus antigens. A total of 150 or so TCR beta chains were listed by the study as associated with cytomegalovirus. In a later analysis, HLA-associated TCR beta chains showed more clonal expansion and lower generation probabilities than non-associated chains that were equally common. In a later analysis, several top co-occurrence clusters were reported to appear linked to parvovirus B19, influenza, CMV and Epstein-Barr virus. Some IMGT-functional V segments, including TRBV6-2 and TRBV6-3, could not be told apart with the 87-base-pair reads, so those segments were excluded. Across donors, most TCR sequences were observed very rarely, whereas some public TCRs were present in many individuals.

The cohort was made up of roughly 670 healthy bone marrow donors. At the time of sampling, all cohort members were nominally healthy, though unrecorded immune exposures were likely present. The donor tested CMV seropositive, placing the donor among the 289 seropositive members of the cohort. A peripheral blood sample was collected from each donor, and TCR beta sequencing was performed on peripheral blood mononuclear cells. The Qiagen DNeasy Blood Extraction Kit was used to extract genomic DNA from the blood cell samples. Libraries were prepared through the immunoSEQ multiplex PCR assay. The multiplex PCR relied on a mix of 60 forward primers for TCR Vbeta segments and 13 reverse primers for TCR Jbeta segments. A multiplex PCR assay on genomic DNA amplified the CDR3 region of rearranged TCR beta genes. On the Illumina HiSeq System, the amplified TCR beta libraries were sequenced as 87-base-pair reads. Per the authors' processing: In a later analysis, 80 million or so unique TCR beta chains were counted across the approximately 670 repertoires, and approximately 11 million of these chains were shared by at least two donors. To remove PCR and sequencing errors, raw reads were error-corrected and collapsed into unique sequences using a nearest-neighbor algorithm that merged closely related sequences. Alignment of CDR3 sequences to IMGT reference sequences was used to assign V, D and J gene segments. For a sequence to be retained, a match of at least six nucleotides to both a V gene segment and a J gene segment was required. Rearrangements were classified as productive when the CDR3 lacked stop codons and remained in frame with V and J, and all other rearrangements were classified as non-productive. CDR3 was defined according to IMGT convention as the region running from the second conserved V-encoded cysteine to the conserved J-encoded phenylalanine. Sequences without an unambiguous match to a single V gene segment were excluded from the earlier analysis of about 600 of the donors. In an earlier analysis of approximately 550 of the donors, V segments were called functional above 56.7% productive rearrangements and were called segregating when the between-donor standard deviation exceeded 5%. To diagnose cytomegalovirus status from the catalog of TCR beta chain sequences, a statistical classification framework was built. A later analysis assigned V and J genes by comparing TCR nucleotide sequences with IMGT/GENE-DB human TR gene sequences. A later analysis assigned CDR3 sequences and most-parsimonious VDJ recombination scenarios with the TCRdist pipeline. A later analysis defined each TCR beta chain by its CDR3 amino acid sequence plus V-gene family, and excluded reads lacking a unique V-gene family. In a later analysis, fewer than 650 highly shared, low-generation-probability nucleotide sequences were removed to address suspected cross-contamination and a sequencing artifact. A later analysis calculated a clonal expansion index for each public chain from normalized within-repertoire ranks of inferred template counts. In a later analysis, generation probabilities were computed using a VDJ recombination model fitted to out-of-frame rearrangements, and the results were checked against IGoR. In a later analysis, hypergeometric tests were used to score TCR-TCR, TCR-HLA and TCR-CMV co-occurrence, with a repertoire-size bias correction applied to TCR pairs. False discovery rates were estimated in a later analysis by permuting HLA or CMV assignments 20 times. A later analysis grouped co-occurring TCRs with DBSCAN, adding TCRdist sequence similarity when clustering within HLA-allele-positive subsets. For co-occurrence clustering, repertoires with fewer than 30,000 or more than 120,000 public chains were excluded, along with a handful of repertoires with anomalous nucleotide sharing. The source is immuneACCESS, and TCRdb retained only in-frame sequences with V and J called. Part of the clones is not carried over; for the studies checked, unresolved V genes explain less than half of this, and the remainder is unexplained. The V and J calls and clone size come from that table; D and trimming were worked out from the DNA. A total of fewer than 250,000 clones appear in this sample, approximately 83% of them only once. The ten largest account for about 9.4% of the sample.

Of note for this clone: The target of this receptor is not known. Base qualities are not at hand, and no much larger clone is one base apart.

Spanning cysteine to phenylalanine, the CDR3 consists of 12 amino acids. This entry keeps only the CDR3 DNA: 36 bases, framed from base 1. The germline V gene encodes CDR1 SGDLS and CDR2 YYNGEE. Ends trimmed: V by 4 bases, J by 5 bases; bases unmatched to a gene: 2. The V and J genes are TRBV9 and TRBJ1-2; the central 7 bases match TRBD1. Material for sequencing was PBMCs. The clonotype originates from a woman aged 50 to 65 in good health and CMV-seropositive. The nucleotide sequence reads as follows: TGTGCCAGCAGCCAGACAGGGTATGGCTACACCTTC. The resulting protein is CASSQTGYGYTF.